This T cell receptor beta chain was recovered during a study of glioma-infiltrating T cells after dendritic cell vaccination. Study overall: Autologous tumor lysate-pulsed dendritic cell vaccination was given between the early 2000s and the early 2010s.

Profiling relied on immunoSEQ multiplex PCR, and the TCRdb table lists in-frame clones only, not all of them. Of fewer than 85,000 clones listed, around 90% are singletons. Before vaccination, two weeks after the third vaccination, and at progression, PBMC were collected. Sequences were derived from blood, sampled before dendritic cell vaccination. The origin of this receptor is a human donor with glioblastoma.

The CDR3 DNA reads TGCGCCAGCAGTGAGTCCGGTCTGCGGGGCCAGTTCTTC. Amino acids: CASSESGLRGQFF. This chain uses TRBV10-1 with TRBJ2-1; possible D gene TRBD2, 6 bases. Germline V gene lookup returns CDR1 WNHNN and CDR2 SYGVQD (reference sequence). The CDR3 has 13 residues. Trimming cost V 0 bases and J 13 bases, with 13 bases left between them.